Listed below are T cell receptor beta chains from one sample, sequenced in a study of blood T cell repertoires in COVID-19. Assay used: immunoSEQ multiplex PCR; TCRdb lists only in-frame clones, some missing. This table has 55,000 to 80,000 clones, 78% appearing once. Sample: peripheral blood. The receptor source for this set is a man aged 55 to 70 with COVID-19, enrolled during active disease. The CDR3 runs from the conserved cysteine through the conserved F or W. The order of the fields is D gene, clone size, V gene, J gene, CDR3 protein, CDR3 DNA. The D gene is left open where the match is weak. Size values are once, few and many counts, or a class for expanded clones, and some rows have none.

.,many,TRBV19,TRBJ2-7,CASSIARGREQYF,TGTGCCAGTAGTATAGCGAGAGGGCGGGAGCAGTACTTC
.,.,TRBV6-5,TRBJ2-1,CASSSSGVNNEQFF,TGTGCCAGCAGTTCCTCAGGGGTAAACAATGAGCAGTTCTTC
.,.,TRBV24-1,TRBJ2-3,CATSAASSSGDTQYF,TGTGCCACCAGTGCGGCTAGCTCTTCGGGGGATACGCAGTATTTT
.,.,TRBV30,TRBJ2-7,CAWGKGGNSYEQYF,TGTGCCTGGGGGAAGGGGGGGAACTCCTACGAGCAGTACTTC
.,.,TRBV5-1,TRBJ1-4,CASSLDPGREKLFF,TGCGCCAGCAGCTTGGACCCTGGGAGAGAAAAACTGTTTTTT
.,.,TRBV15,TRBJ2-7,CATSRAPSYEQYF,TGTGCCACCAGCAGAGCTCCCTCCTACGAGCAGTACTTC
.,.,TRBV7-3,TRBJ1-1,CASSSRGTNTEAFF,TGTGCCAGCAGCTCCCGGGGGACCAACACTGAAGCTTTCTTT
.,once,TRBV5-1,TRBJ1-6,CASSLKIDSPLHF,TGCGCCAGCAGCTTGAAAATCGATTCACCCCTCCACTTT
.,once,TRBV19,TRBJ1-1,CASSRQGRGNTEAFF,TGTGCCAGTAGTAGGCAGGGCAGGGGTAACACTGAAGCTTTCTTT
TRBD2,.,TRBV19,TRBJ2-1,CASSILGLAGDNEQFF,TGTGCCAGTAGTATTTTGGGACTAGCGGGGGACAATGAGCAGTTCTTC
.,.,TRBV10-1,TRBJ2-2,CASRPSGSGELFF,TGCGCCAGCAGGCCTAGTGGTTCCGGGGAGCTGTTTTTT
TRBD2,once,TRBV11-3,TRBJ2-3,CASSLSGGSSTDTQYF,TGTGCCAGCAGCTTAAGCGGGGGTTCGTCCACAGATACGCAGTATTTT
.,few,TRBV28,TRBJ1-2,CASSLRNYGYTF,TGTGCCAGCAGTTTGAGAAACTATGGCTACACCTTC